Below are 11 T cell receptor beta chains sequenced from a single sample in a study of molecular identifiers for immune sequencing clone quantification. MiXCR was run by TCRdb on the PCR reads, yielding one entry per CDR3 protein. The sample has under 350,000 distinct CDR3 sequences, roughly 24% seen once. The sample consisted of naive CD8+ T cells from blood, with Jurkat cell RNA spiked in. Subset here: FACS-sorted CD8+CD4-CCR7+CD45RA+ naive T cells. These receptors were collected from a human donor in good health. Some libraries in this study had Jurkat cell RNA spiked in.

Comments on this clonotype: A read error is likely, as this CDR3 ends without the conserved phenylalanine or tryptophan. The chain employs TRBV5-6 and TRBJ2-5; D gene uncertain. The germline gives CDR1 SGHDT, CDR2 YYEEEE. V lost 0 bases, J lost 1 base, and 13 bases lay in between. The CDR3 covers 16 residues. This chain's CDR3 is CASSLVRFVSQETQYL. CDR3 nucleotides: TGTGCCAGCAGCTTGGTCCGGTTCGTCAGCCAAGAGACCCAGTACTTA.

Of note for this clonotype: Possible read error: a much larger clone is one base away. This chain uses TRBV5-1 with TRBJ1-6; 7 nucleotides line up with TRBD1. Germline values: CDR1 SGHRS, CDR2 YFSETQ. This CDR3 region has 16 residues. The CDR3 here is CASSPARDSYNSSLHF. The CDR3 bases are TGCGCCAGCAGCCCGGCCCGGGACAGCTATAATTCATCCCTCCACTTT.

This rearrangement joins TRBV3-1 to TRBJ1-1; no clear D. Germline CDR1 LGHDT, CDR2 YNNKEL (reference sequence). CDR3 size: 15 residues. The germline V and J ends were trimmed by 0 bases and 7 bases, with 15 bases remaining between them. The CDR3 protein is CASSQDIFNGLEAFF. CDR3 coding DNA: TGTGCCAGCAGCCAAGATATCTTCAACGGGCTTGAAGCTTTCTTT.

The chain carries TRBV6-2 or TRBV6-3 and TRBJ2-7; tentative D call: TRBD1 (6 bases). The CDR3 consists of 14 residues. Trimming left V 7 bases short and J 3 bases short, with 16 bases between. Germline V lookup: CDR1 MNHEY, CDR2 SVGEGT. The CDR3 DNA reads as TGTGCCAGCATAGGGACACGGTATTTCTACGAGCAGTACTTC. Protein: CASIGTRYFYEQYF.

This clonotype was observed a few times. The junction does not match germline at one end; this may be a read error. The V gene is TRBV11-2, the J gene TRBJ2-7; D remains unclear. This CDR3 has 11 residues. Looked up from germline, CDR1 is SGHAT and CDR2 is FQNNGV. The CDR3 bases are TGTGCCAGCAGCTTAGTGTCCGGAAAATGCTTC. It translates to CASSLVSGKCF. Drawing the rest from reference TRBV11-2 and TRBJ2-7, the complete variable domain is EAGVAQSPRYKIIEKRQSVAFWCNPISGHATLYWYQQILGQGPKLLIQFQNNGVVDDSQLPKDRFSAERLKGVDSTLKIQPAKLEDSAVYLCASSLVSGKCFGPGTRLTVT.

In this sample, this clonotype turned up many times. The V gene is TRBV9, the J gene TRBJ1-5; D is uncertain. Between the trimmed V and J ends, which lost 0 bases and 5 bases, there was a span of 9 bases. The CDR3 totals 14 residues. Germline assignment: CDR1 SGDLS and CDR2 YYNGEE. This chain's CDR3 is CASSVDGLDQPQHF. The DNA for the CDR3 is TGTGCCAGCAGCGTAGATGGTCTGGATCAGCCCCAGCATTTT.

This clonotype came up many times. The CDR3 nucleotides read TGTGCCAGCAGCCACAGGGGTCCCTACGAGCAGTACTTC. Amino acid sequence: CASSHRGPYEQYF. The chain couples TRBV28 to TRBJ2-7, with 7 bases fitting TRBD1. From germline, CDR1 is MDHEN and CDR2 SYDVKM. V gave up 6 bases and J gave up 2 bases; unmatched junction bases: 4. The CDR3 sequence is 13 residues long. The variable domain in full, with the rest retrieved from reference TRBV28 and TRBJ2-7, is DVKVTQSSRYLVKRTGEKVFLECVQDMDHENMFWYRQDPGLGLRLIYFSYDVKMKEKGDIPEGYSVSREKKERFSLILESASTNQTSMYLCASSHRGPYEQYFGPGTRLTVT.

This CDR3 is CASGLTRPGQGNEQFF. The DNA for the CDR3 is TGTGCTAGTGGTTTGACTCGTCCGGGACAGGGTAATGAGCAGTTCTTC. The chain carries TRBV12-5 and TRBJ2-1, with 9 bases fitting TRBD1. The ends lost 2 bases at V and 7 bases at J; junction bases unmatched: 9. Germline V gene lookup returns CDR1 LGHNT and CDR2 FRNRAP. This CDR3 is 16 amino acids long.

V is TRBV30 and J is TRBJ2-1; 11 nucleotides match TRBD2. Germline CDR1 GTSNPN, CDR2 SVGIG (reference sequence). The trim removed 2 bases at V and 2 bases at J, leaving 2 bases unmatched. The CDR3 extends over 15 amino acids. The CDR3 DNA reads TGTGCCTGGAGTTTACTAGCGGGAGCCTACAATGAGCAGTTCTTC. Protein product: CAWSLLAGAYNEQFF.

A few counts support this clonotype. The V gene is TRBV4-2, the J gene TRBJ2-7, with 12 bases lining up with TRBD2. CDR1 and CDR2 (germline): LGHNA, YNFKEQ. The CDR3 has 19 amino acids. With 0 bases clipped from V and 3 bases from J, the junction kept 12 bases outside the gene matches. Here the CDR3 DNA reads TGTGCCAGCAGCCAAGATTGGGGTCGTCTAGCGGGAGGGGACTACGAGCAGTACTTC. Its protein is CASSQDWGRLAGGDYEQYF.

The CDR3 loop reads CASSLGPGTGISNQPQHF. CDR3 nucleotides: TGTGCCAGCAGCTTAGGTCCAGGGACAGGAATAAGCAATCAGCCCCAGCATTTT. The genes are TRBV7-9 and TRBJ1-5; 8 nucleotides line up with TRBD1. The CDR3 has 18 residues. Germline CDR1 SEHNR, CDR2 FQNEAQ (reference sequence). Unmatched junction bases numbered 9, after V lost 1 base and J lost 1 base. Filled out from reference TRBV7-9 and TRBJ1-5, the complete variable domain reads DTGVSQNPRHKITKRGQNVTFRCDPISEHNRLYWYRQTLGQGPEFLTYFQNEAQLEKSRLLSDRFSAERPKGSFSTLEIQRTEQGDSAMYLCASSLGPGTGISNQPQHFGDGTRLSIL.